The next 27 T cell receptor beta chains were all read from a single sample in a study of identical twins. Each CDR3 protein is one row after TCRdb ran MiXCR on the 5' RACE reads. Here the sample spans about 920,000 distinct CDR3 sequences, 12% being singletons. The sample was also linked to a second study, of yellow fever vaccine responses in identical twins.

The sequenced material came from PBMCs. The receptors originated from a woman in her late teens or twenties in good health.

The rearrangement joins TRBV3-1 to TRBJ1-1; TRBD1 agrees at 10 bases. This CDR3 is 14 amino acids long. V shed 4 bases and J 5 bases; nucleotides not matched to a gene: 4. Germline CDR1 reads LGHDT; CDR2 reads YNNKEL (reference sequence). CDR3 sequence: CASSRQGALTEAFF. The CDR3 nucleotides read TGTGCCAGCAGCCGACAGGGGGCGCTTACTGAAGCTTTCTTT.

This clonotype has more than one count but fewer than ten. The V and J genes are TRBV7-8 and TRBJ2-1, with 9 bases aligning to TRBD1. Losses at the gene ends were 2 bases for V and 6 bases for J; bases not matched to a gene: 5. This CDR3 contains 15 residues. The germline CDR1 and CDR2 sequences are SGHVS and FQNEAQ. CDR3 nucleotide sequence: TGTGCCAGCAGCTTAACAGGGGGCGATTCCAATGAGCAGTTCTTC. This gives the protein CASSLTGGDSNEQFF.

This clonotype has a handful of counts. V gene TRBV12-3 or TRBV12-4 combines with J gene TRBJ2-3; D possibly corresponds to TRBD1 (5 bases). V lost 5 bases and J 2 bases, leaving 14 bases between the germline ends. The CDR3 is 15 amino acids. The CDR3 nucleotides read TGTGCCAGCAGTATTGGAGACAGTAACACAGATACGCAGTATTTT. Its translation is CASSIGDSNTDTQYF.

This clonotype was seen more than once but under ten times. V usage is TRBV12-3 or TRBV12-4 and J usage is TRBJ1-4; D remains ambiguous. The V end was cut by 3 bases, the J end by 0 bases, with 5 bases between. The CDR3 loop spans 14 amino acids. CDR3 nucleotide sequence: TGTGCCAGCAGTTTCTCTCCAACTAATGAAAAACTGTTTTTT. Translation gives CASSFSPTNEKLFF.

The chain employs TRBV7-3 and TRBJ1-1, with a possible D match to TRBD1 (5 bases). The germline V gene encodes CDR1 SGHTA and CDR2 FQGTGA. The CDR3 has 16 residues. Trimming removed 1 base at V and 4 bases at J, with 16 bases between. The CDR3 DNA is TGTGCCAGCAGCTTAAACGGGGGTGAAACATTCACTGAAGCTTTCTTT. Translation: CASSLNGGETFTEAFF.

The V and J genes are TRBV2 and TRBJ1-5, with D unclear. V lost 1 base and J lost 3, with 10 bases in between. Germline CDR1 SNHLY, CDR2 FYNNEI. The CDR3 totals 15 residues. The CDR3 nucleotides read TGTGCCAGCAGTGAAGGGCGGATTTCCAATCAGCCCCAGCATTTT. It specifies CASSEGRISNQPQHF.

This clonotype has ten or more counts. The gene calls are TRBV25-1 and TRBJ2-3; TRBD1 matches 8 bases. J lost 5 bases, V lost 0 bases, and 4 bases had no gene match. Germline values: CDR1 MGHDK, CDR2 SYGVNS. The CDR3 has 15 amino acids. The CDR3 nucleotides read TGTGCCAGCAGTGAATATCAGGGGGCGGGAGATACGCAGTATTTT. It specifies CASSEYQGAGDTQYF.

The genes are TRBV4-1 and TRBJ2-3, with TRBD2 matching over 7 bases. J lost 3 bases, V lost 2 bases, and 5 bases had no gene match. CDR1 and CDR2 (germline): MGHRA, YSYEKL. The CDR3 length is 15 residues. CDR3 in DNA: TGCGCCAGCAGCCAACTAGCGGCGGGGACAGATACGCAGTATTTT. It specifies CASSQLAAGTDTQYF.

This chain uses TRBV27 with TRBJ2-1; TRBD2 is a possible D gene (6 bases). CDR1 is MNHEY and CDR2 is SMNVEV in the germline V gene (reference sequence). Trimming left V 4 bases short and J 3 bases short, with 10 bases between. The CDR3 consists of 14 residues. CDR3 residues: CASSWGTFYNEQFF. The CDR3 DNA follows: TGTGCCAGCAGTTGGGGGACTTTCTACAATGAGCAGTTCTTC.

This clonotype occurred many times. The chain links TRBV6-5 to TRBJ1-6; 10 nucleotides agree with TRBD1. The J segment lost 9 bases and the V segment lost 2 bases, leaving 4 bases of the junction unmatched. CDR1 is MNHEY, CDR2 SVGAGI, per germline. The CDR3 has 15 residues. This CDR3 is CASSYVDRGLSPLHF. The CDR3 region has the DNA TGTGCCAGCAGTTACGTCGACAGGGGGCTTTCACCCCTCCACTTT.

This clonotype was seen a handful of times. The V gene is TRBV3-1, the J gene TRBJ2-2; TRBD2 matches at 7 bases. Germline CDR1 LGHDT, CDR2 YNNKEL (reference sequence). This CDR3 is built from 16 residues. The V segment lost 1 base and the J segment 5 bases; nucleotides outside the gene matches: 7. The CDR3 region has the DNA TGTGCCAGCAGCCAAGGTTTGTCTAGCGGAACCGGGGAGCTGTTTTTT. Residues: CASSQGLSSGTGELFF.

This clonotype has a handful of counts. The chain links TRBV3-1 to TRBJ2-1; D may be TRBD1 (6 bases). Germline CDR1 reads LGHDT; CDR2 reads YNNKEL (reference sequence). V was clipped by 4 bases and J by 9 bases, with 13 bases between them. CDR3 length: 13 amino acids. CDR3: CASSPGVRFEQFF. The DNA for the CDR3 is TGTGCCAGCAGCCCAGGGGTCCGGTTTGAGCAGTTCTTC.

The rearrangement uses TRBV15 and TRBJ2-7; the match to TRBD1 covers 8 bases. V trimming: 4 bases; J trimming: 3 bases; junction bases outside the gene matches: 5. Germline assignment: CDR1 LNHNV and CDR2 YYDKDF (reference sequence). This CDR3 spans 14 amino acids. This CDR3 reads CATSKQGQGYEQYF. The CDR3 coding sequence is TGTGCCACCAGCAAACAAGGACAGGGCTACGAGCAGTACTTC. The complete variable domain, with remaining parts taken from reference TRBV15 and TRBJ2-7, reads DAMVIQNPRYQVTQFGKPVTLSCSQTLNHNVMYWYQQKSSQAPKLLFHYYDKDFNNEADTPDNFQSRRPNTSFCFLDIRSPGLGDTAMYLCATSKQGQGYEQYFGPGTRLTVT.

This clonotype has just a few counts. The CDR3 loop reads CASSPGLAGDYEQYV. The DNA of the CDR3 is TGTGCCAGCTCACCAGGGCTAGCGGGGGATTACGAGCAGTACGTC. The rearrangement links TRBV18 to TRBJ2-7, with 10 bases identical to TRBD2. The CDR3 runs 15 residues. Looked up from germline, CDR1 is KGHSH and CDR2 is LQKENI. Unmatched junction bases numbered 5, after V lost 2 bases and J lost 4 bases.

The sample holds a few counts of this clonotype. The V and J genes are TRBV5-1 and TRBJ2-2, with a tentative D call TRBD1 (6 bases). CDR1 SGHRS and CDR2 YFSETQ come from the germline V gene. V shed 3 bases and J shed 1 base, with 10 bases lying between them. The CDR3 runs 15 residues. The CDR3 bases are TGCGCCAGCAGCTCGACAGGACGGAACACCGGGGAGCTGTTTTTT. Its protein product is CASSSTGRNTGELFF.

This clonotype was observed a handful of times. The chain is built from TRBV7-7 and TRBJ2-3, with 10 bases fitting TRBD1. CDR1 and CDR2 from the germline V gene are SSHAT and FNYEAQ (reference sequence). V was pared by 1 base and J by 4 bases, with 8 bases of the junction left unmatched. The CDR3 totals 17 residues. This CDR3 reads CASSLEGPGTGADTQYF. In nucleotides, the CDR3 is TGTGCCAGCAGCTTAGAAGGGCCGGGGACAGGGGCAGATACGCAGTATTTT.

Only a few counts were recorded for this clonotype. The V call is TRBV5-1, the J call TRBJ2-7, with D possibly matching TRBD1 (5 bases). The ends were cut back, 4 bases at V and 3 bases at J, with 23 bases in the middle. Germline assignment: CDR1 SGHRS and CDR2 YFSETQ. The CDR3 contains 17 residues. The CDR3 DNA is TGCGCCAGCAGCCAGCCGTTCTGCAGGGCATCCTTCTACGAGCAGTACGTC. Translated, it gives CASSQPFCRASFYEQYV.

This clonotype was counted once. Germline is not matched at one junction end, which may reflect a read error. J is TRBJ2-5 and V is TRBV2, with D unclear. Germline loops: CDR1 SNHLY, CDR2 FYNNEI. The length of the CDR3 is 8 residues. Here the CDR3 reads CASSETYF. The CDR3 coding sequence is TGTGCCAGCAGTGAAACATATTTC. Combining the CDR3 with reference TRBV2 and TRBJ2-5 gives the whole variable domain EPEVTQTPSHQVTQMGQEVILRCVPISNHLYFYWYRQILGQKVEFLVSFYNNEISEKSEIFDDQFSVERPDGSNFTLKIRSTKLEDSAMYFCASSETYFGPGTRLLVL.

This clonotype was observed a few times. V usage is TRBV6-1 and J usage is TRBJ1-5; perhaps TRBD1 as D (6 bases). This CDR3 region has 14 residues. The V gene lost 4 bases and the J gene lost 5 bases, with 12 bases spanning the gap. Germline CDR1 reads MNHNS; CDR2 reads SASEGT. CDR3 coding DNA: TGTGCCAGCAGTGGGAGGGGGGACGATCAGCCCCAGCATTTT. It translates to CASSGRGDDQPQHF.

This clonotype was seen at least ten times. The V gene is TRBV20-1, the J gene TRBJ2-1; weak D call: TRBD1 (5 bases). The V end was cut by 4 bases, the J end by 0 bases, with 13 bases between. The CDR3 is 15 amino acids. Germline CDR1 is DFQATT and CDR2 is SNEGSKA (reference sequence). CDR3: CSATPQVYSYNEQFF. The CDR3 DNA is TGCAGTGCTACCCCACAGGTGTACTCCTACAATGAGCAGTTCTTC.

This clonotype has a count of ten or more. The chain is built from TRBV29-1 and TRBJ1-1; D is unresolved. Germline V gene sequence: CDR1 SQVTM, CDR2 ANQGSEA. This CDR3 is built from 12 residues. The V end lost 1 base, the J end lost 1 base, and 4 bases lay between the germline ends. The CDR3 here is CSVEVQNTEAFF. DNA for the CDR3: TGCAGCGTTGAAGTACAGAACACTGAAGCTTTCTTT.

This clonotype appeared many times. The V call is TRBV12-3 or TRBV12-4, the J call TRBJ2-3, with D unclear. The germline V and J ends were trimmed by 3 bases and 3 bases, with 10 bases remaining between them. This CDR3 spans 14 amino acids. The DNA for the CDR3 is TGTGCCAGCAGTTTGTACCCTGAGACAGATACGCAGTATTTT. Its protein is CASSLYPETDTQYF.

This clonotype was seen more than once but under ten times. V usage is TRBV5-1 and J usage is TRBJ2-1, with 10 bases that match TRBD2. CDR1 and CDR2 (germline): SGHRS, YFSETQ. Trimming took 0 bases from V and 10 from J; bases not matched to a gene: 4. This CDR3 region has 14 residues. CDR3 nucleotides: TGCGCCAGCAGCTTGGTAGCGGGAGGTTGGGAGCAGTTCTTC. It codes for CASSLVAGGWEQFF.

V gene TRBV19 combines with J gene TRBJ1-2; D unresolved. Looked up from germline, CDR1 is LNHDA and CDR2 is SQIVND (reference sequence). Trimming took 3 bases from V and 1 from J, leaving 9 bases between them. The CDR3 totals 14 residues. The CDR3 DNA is TGTGCCAGTAGTATGCGACAACATAACTATGGCTACACCTTC. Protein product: CASSMRQHNYGYTF.

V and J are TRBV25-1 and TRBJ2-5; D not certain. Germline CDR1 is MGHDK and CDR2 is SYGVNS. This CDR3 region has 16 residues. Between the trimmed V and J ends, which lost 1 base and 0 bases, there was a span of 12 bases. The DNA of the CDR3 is TGTGCCAGCAGTGAATGGGTCAGCTCGTACCAAGAGACCCAGTACTTC. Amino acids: CASSEWVSSYQETQYF. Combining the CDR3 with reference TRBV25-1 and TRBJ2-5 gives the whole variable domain EADIYQTPRYLVIGTGKKITLECSQTMGHDKMYWYQQDPGMELHLIHYSYGVNSTEKGDLSSESTVSRIRTEHFPLTLESARPSHTSQYLCASSEWVSSYQETQYFGPGTRLLVL.

CDR3 region: CAITSRGRENTIYF. CDR3 DNA: TGTGCCATCACTTCACGAGGCAGGGAGAACACCATATATTTT. The chain employs TRBV28 and TRBJ1-3; perhaps TRBD1 as D (5 bases). The germline CDR1 and CDR2 sequences are MDHEN and SYDVKM. The CDR3 contains 14 residues. V lost 10 bases and J lost 7, with 20 bases in between.

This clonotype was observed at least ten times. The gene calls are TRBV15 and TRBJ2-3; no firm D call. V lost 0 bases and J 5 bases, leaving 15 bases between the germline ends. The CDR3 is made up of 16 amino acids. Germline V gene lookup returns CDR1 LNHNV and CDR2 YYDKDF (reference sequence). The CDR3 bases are TGTGCCACCAGCAGAGATTGGTCTTCCCCCCGAGATACGCAGTATTTT. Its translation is CATSRDWSSPRDTQYF.